This T cell receptor (beta chain) derives from a study of OX40 agonist ivuxolimab in advanced cancers. Study details: Having had anti-PD-1, anti-PD-L1 or anti-CTLA-4 therapy before was allowed, and approximately 40% had some. General observations from the study: CD4+ T cells averaged fewer expanded clones than CD8+ T cells. Both blood CD4+ and CD8+ T cells showed clonal growth by week 6 at 0.1 to 3.0 mg/kg.

The CDR3 is made up of 18 amino acids. Germline CDR1 reads KGHSH; CDR2 reads LQKENI. V lost 3 bases and J lost 3, with 18 bases in between. The timepoints at which blood was sampled were baseline, cycle 4 day 1, and cycle 7 day 1. With regard to this clone: What it recognizes is unknown.

Produced via immunoSEQ multiplex PCR; TCRdb's table is partial and in-frame only. The table lists about 110,000 clones, approximately 90% of them singletons, with 0.48% in the top ten. The clonotype was recovered from an adult with an advanced solid tumor such as melanoma, head and neck, liver or kidney cancer. The V call is TRBV18, the J call TRBJ2-6, with D possibly matching TRBD1 (5 bases). The sequences come from CD4+ or CD8+ T cells sorted from blood, collected in a trial of the OX40 agonist ivuxolimab. CDR3 sequence: CASSPVWPIDSGANVLTF. As DNA, the CDR3 is TGTGCCAGCTCACCGGTCTGGCCTATTGACAGTGGGGCCAACGTCCTGACTTTC.